These 20 T cell receptor beta chains were sequenced from one sample in a study of regulatory T cells in long-lasting Graves disease. Time point in this sample: newly diagnosed GD, antithyroid drugs for less than 3 months. The TCR library was made from RNA that had been extracted from PBMCs in TRIzol. Building of the TCR beta libraries involved iRepertoire HTBI primers and Arm-PCR of CDR3 regions. Each CDR3 protein gets one entry after TCRdb re-called the multiplex PCR reads with MiXCR. The sample has 500,000 or so distinct CDR3 sequences, roughly 15% seen once; the top ten hold roughly an eighth. In addition, the sample was reused for a study of T cells in Graves' hyperthyroidism and ophthalmopathy.

This specimen consisted of peripheral blood mononuclear cells (PBMCs), obtained at new diagnosis, from a patient treated with antithyroid drugs. These TCRs come from a man aged 40-49 years with Graves disease.

To note about this clonotype: This may arise from a read error, as a much more abundant clone is one base away. CDR3 DNA sequence: TGTACCAGCAGACGAGGAGGACAGTCCTATGGCTACACCTTC. Translation gives CTSRRGGQSYGYTF. V gene TRBV28 combines with J gene TRBJ1-2, with a tentative D call TRBD1 (6 bases). This CDR3 comprises 14 residues. Germline V CDR1 and CDR2: MDHEN, SYDVKM.

This clonotype was observed many times. The chain combines TRBV6-6 with TRBJ2-1; TRBD2 matches at 7 bases. The trim removed 0 bases at V and 5 bases at J, leaving 7 bases unmatched. Per the germline V gene, CDR1 is MNHNY and CDR2 is SVGAGI (reference sequence). This CDR3 has 16 residues. The CDR3 region is CASSYSRASGHNEQFF. CDR3 in DNA: TGTGCCAGCAGTTACTCGCGAGCTAGCGGACACAATGAGCAGTTCTTC.

This clonotype has ten or more counts. The V call is TRBV3-1, the J call TRBJ1-1, with 7 nucleotides matching TRBD1. Losses at the gene ends were 7 bases for V and 2 bases for J; bases not matched to a gene: 10. The CDR3 consists of 15 residues. CDR1 is LGHDT, CDR2 YNNKEL, per germline (reference sequence). CDR3 sequence: CASTHGHRGNTEAFF. The CDR3 DNA reads as TGTGCCAGCACCCATGGCCACAGGGGAAACACTGAAGCTTTCTTT.

In this sample, this clonotype turned up many times. Here the CDR3 DNA reads TGCGCCAGCAGCTTGGAGGCGGGACCCTCCTACAATGAGCAGTTCTTC. Translating it yields CASSLEAGPSYNEQFF. The chain joins TRBV5-1 to TRBJ2-1, with D possibly TRBD2 on 6 matching bases. The germline V and J ends were trimmed by 0 bases and 0 bases, with 10 bases remaining between them. Looked up from germline, CDR1 is SGHRS and CDR2 is YFSETQ. CDR3 length equals 16 residues.

This clonotype was counted many times. In nucleotides, the CDR3 is TGCAGTGCTAGTTCTGGAGCGGGATACAATGAGCAGTTCTTC. Translation gives CSASSGAGYNEQFF. The V gene is TRBV20-1, the J gene TRBJ2-1; 7 bases are a match to TRBD2. This CDR3 spans 14 amino acids. Germline CDR1 and CDR2: DFQATT and SNEGSKA (reference sequence). V was clipped by 3 bases and J by 4 bases; unmatched bases: 6.

Regarding this clonotype: This may be a read error, as it is one base from a much larger clone. The chain is built from TRBV3-1 and TRBJ2-3, with 7 bases aligning to TRBD2. The J call may be wrong; the DNA end is better matched by TRBJ2-1. CDR3 size: 17 residues. Germline-derived CDR1 and CDR2 are LGHDT and YNNKEL (reference sequence). CDR3 nucleotides: TGTGCCAGCAGCCAAGATCCGGGACTACTCGCTAACAATGGGCAGTTCTTC. Protein: CASSQDPGLLANNGQFF.

This clonotype was counted at least ten times. The CDR3 is CASSARGRLAAGELFF. In nucleotides, the CDR3 is TGTGCCAGCAGCGCAAGGGGGCGTCTAGCCGCCGGGGAGCTGTTTTTT. This chain links TRBV2 with TRBJ2-2; TRBD1 matches 7 bases. V shed 6 bases and J 6 bases; nucleotides not matched to a gene: 13. Germline CDR1 reads SNHLY; CDR2 reads FYNNEI. The length of the CDR3 is 16 residues.

This clonotype was seen ten or more times. This rearrangement joins TRBV11-2 to TRBJ2-3; a weak D match, TRBD2 (5 bases). The V end was cut by 2 bases, the J end by 4 bases, with 13 bases between. The CDR3 is 15 amino acids. From germline, CDR1 is SGHAT and CDR2 FQNNGV. CDR3 nucleotides: TGTGCCAGCAGCTTAAACCCGCTAGCCGCAGATACGCAGTATTTT. It specifies CASSLNPLAADTQYF.

In its sample, this clonotype was seen many times. This sequence joins TRBV7-3 and TRBJ2-2; 7 nucleotides agree with TRBD1. Germline trimming cut 3 bases from V and 0 bases from J; bases unmatched to any gene: 10. Germline V gene lookup returns CDR1 SGHTA and CDR2 FQGTGA. The CDR3 extends over 18 amino acids. CDR3 sequence reads: CASSLVSSGTANTGELFF. The CDR3 DNA reads TGTGCCAGCAGCTTGGTTTCGTCCGGGACAGCGAACACCGGGGAGCTGTTTTTT.

In its sample, this clonotype was seen many times. This chain links TRBV6-2 or TRBV6-3 with TRBJ2-3; 8 nucleotides align to TRBD1. The germline gives CDR1 MNHEY, CDR2 SVGEGT. The length of the CDR3 is 17 residues. V shed 4 bases and J 3 bases; nucleotides not matched to a gene: 12. The CDR3 DNA is TGTGCCAGCAGTTCCTCACGGACAGGGATGGTTACAGATACGCAGTATTTT. This codes for CASSSSRTGMVTDTQYF.

On this clonotype itself: This may be a read error: a much more frequent sequence differs by one nucleotide. The chain joins TRBV3-1 to TRBJ2-3, with D perhaps matching TRBD2 (5 bases). The DNA end is more similar to TRBJ2-1, so the J call may be wrong. CDR3 length equals 14 residues. The germline gives CDR1 LGHDT, CDR2 YNNKEL (reference sequence). Written as DNA, the CDR3 is TGTGCCAGCAGCCCCTACCGAGGGTCCTACGAGCAGTTCTTC. This sequence encodes CASSPYRGSYEQFF.

This clonotype was observed at least ten times. This CDR3 is CASSSFREREKETQYF. CDR3 sequence (DNA): TGTGCCAGCAGTTCTTTTCGAGAGCGGGAGAAGGAGACCCAGTACTTC. The J gene is TRBJ2-5, the V gene TRBV28, with 8 bases aligning to TRBD2. V shed 4 bases, J shed 5 bases, and the junction held 12 bases outside the gene matches. There are 16 residues in the CDR3. Germline assignment: CDR1 MDHEN and CDR2 SYDVKM.

There are many counts of this clonotype. The V call is TRBV15, the J call TRBJ2-7; a weak D match, TRBD2 (7 bases). Germline V gene data show CDR1 as LNHNV and CDR2 as YYDKDF (reference sequence). The CDR3 has 15 amino acids. Trimming shortened V by 3 bases and J by 6 bases, and 18 bases separated the two germline ends. DNA of the CDR3: TGTGCCACCAGCAGCGGTGGGGGGGCTTCGGTCGAGCAGTACTTC. Translation: CATSSGGGASVEQYF.

This clonotype showed up many times. The rearrangement joins TRBV28 to TRBJ2-3; D is ambiguous. Germline V CDR1 and CDR2: MDHEN, SYDVKM. CDR3 size: 10 residues. V shed 6 bases and J shed 5 bases, with 3 bases lying between them. CDR3 bases: TGTGCCAGCAGCTTAGATACGCAGTATTTT. Translation: CASSLDTQYF.

The J gene is TRBJ1-2, the V gene TRBV14; no definite D call. The CDR3 totals 13 residues. Germline lookup yields CDR1 SGHDN and CDR2 FVKESK. The ends were cut back, 0 bases at V and 5 bases at J, with 7 bases in the middle. CDR3 DNA: TGTGCCAGCAGCCAAGATCTAGGGTATGGCTACACCTTC. Translation gives CASSQDLGYGYTF.

The rearrangement links TRBV29-1 to TRBJ1-2; D call uncertain. V dropped 4 bases and J dropped 2 bases, with 8 bases sitting between them. The CDR3 length is 12 residues. Germline CDR1 reads SQVTM; CDR2 reads ANQGSEA. This CDR3 reads CSVASGNYGYTF. For the CDR3, the DNA is TGCAGCGTTGCCTCGGGAAACTATGGCTACACCTTC.

In its sample, this clonotype was seen many times. CDR3 nucleotide sequence: TGTGCCAGCAGGAGGGATGGAAACTATGGCTACACCTTC. Translating it yields CASRRDGNYGYTF. The V and J genes are TRBV28 and TRBJ1-2; D remains unclear. Trimming pared 6 bases from V and 2 bases from J, leaving 10 bases between. Germline-derived CDR1 and CDR2 are MDHEN and SYDVKM. This CDR3 has 13 residues.

This clonotype was found a few times. CDR3 amino acids: CASRGLAGTSSYNEQFF. CDR3 nucleotides: TGTGCCAGCAGGGGACTAGCGGGAACAAGCTCCTACAATGAGCAGTTCTTC. The chain has TRBV6-1 and TRBJ2-1; 13 bases are shared with TRBD2. CDR1 MNHNS and CDR2 SASEGT come from the germline V gene. J lost 0 bases, V lost 6 bases, and 5 bases had no gene match. This CDR3 spans 17 amino acids.

This chain uses TRBV7-9 with TRBJ2-4; maybe TRBD1 (5 bases). Germline-derived CDR1 and CDR2 are SEHNR and FQNEAQ (reference sequence). The V gene lost 5 bases and the J gene lost 3 bases, with 8 bases spanning the gap. The CDR3 runs 13 residues. The CDR3 sequence: CASSHDSKNIQYF. For the CDR3, the DNA is TGTGCCAGCAGCCACGACAGCAAAAACATTCAGTACTTC. Filled out from reference TRBV7-9 and TRBJ2-4, the complete variable domain reads DTGVSQNPRHKITKRGQNVTFRCDPISEHNRLYWYRQTLGQGPEFLTYFQNEAQLEKSRLLSDRFSAERPKGSFSTLEIQRTEQGDSAMYLCASSHDSKNIQYFGAGTRLSVL.

In this sample, this clonotype turned up many times. The gene calls are TRBV3-1 and TRBJ1-1; possibly TRBD1 for D (6 bases). This CDR3 contains 17 residues. Germline loops: CDR1 LGHDT, CDR2 YNNKEL (reference sequence). V was pared by 0 bases and J by 2 bases, with 16 bases between. CDR3 nucleotides: TGTGCCAGCAGCCAAGATACGGCTGGGGGCAGAAACACTGAAGCTTTCTTT. Protein: CASSQDTAGGRNTEAFF.